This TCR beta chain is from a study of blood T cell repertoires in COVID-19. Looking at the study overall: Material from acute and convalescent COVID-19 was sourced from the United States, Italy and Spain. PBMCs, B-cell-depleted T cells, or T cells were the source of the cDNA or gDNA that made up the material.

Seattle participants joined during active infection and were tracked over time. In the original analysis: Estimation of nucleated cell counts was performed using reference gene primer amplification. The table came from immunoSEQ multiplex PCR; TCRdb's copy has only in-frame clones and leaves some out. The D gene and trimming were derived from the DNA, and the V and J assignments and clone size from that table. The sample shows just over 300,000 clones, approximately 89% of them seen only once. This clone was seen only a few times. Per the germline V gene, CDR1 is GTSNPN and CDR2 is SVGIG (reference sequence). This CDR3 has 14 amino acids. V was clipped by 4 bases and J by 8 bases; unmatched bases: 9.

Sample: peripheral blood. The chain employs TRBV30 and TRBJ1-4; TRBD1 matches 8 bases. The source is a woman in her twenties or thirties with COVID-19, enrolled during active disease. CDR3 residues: CAWTSRGLGEKLFF. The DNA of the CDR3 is TGTGCCTGGACCAGCAGGGGGCTCGGGGAAAAACTGTTTTTT.